This T cell receptor beta chain appears in the sequencing data of a study of long-term antiretroviral therapy in people with HIV. The length of the CDR3 is 15 residues. Between the trimmed V and J ends, which lost 0 bases and 6 bases, there was a span of 12 bases. Germline V CDR1 and CDR2: LGHNA, YSLEER. Sequencing relied on immunoSEQ assay v3.0, run at survey level. Sequenced by immunoSEQ multiplex PCR; TCRdb stores in-frame clones only, minus some. This table holds about 20,000 clones, approximately 88% found once. The TCR originated in a woman aged 40 to 49 with HIV. The material sequenced was unsorted PBMCs, taken 1.2 years after starting antiretroviral therapy. The genes are TRBV4-3 and TRBJ1-5; D call uncertain. This chain's CDR3 is CASSQEGDISQPQHF. CDR3 coding DNA: TGCGCCAGCAGCCAAGAAGGTGACATTAGTCAGCCCCAGCATTTT.